Sequencing of this T cell receptor beta chain was carried out in a study of beta chain features in type 1 diabetes (dated by TCRdb to the late 2010s). Background on the whole study: No differences in mean age, gender distribution, total cell number or subset yield were found between patients and healthy donors. Whereas all 30 or so donors provided naive and central memory subsets, regulatory and stem cell-like memory subsets were isolated from just 8 patients and about eight healthy donors. A total of 100 million to 110 million sorted cells were examined across all samples, and a strong correlation was observed between cell number per subset and RNA yield. In the study, recently diagnosed type 1 diabetes patients and matched healthy donors were compared on the TCRB repertoires of their sorted circulating CD4+ T cell subsets.

The research as a whole found: Naive, central memory and regulatory TCRB repertoires appeared to be more similar among patients than among healthy donors. Patients with type 1 diabetes made fewer insertions and deleted more nucleotides at VDJ recombination sites, implying thymic rearrangement abnormalities. In all four CD4+ subsets, TCRB CDR3 length was moderately but significantly shorter in type 1 diabetes patients. Because cDNA was sequenced instead of genomic DNA, highly expressing activated cells could be over-represented, though the groups showed no difference in activation or CD3 levels. Shorter templates might have been favored by PCR, but patient and control samples were amplified and corrected together, so both groups would have been affected equally by any skew. Only small numbers of individuals were included in the HLA sub-analyses, which left unresolved whether HLA type had any influence on TCRB rearrangement.

The CDR3 measures 16 amino acids from cysteine to phenylalanine. CDR3 DNA only is kept here, 48 bases in frame from base 1. V is shortened by 5 bases, J by 1 base, and the region joining them spans 15 bases. In the germline V gene (reference sequence), CDR1 corresponds to MNHEY and CDR2 to SMNVEV. There are a few counts of this clone. Its antigen is unknown. No much larger clone exists at a distance of one base, and base qualities are not known. Each donor gave one peripheral blood draw, about 110 mL on average, collected into heparinised tubes. Using a panel that included CD45RO, CCR7, CD25, CD127, CD95 and CD27, naive, central memory, regulatory and stem cell-like memory CD4+ T cells were sorted on a BD FACSAria II. Every sorted population had a purity above 95%. Right away, PBMCs were isolated by Lymphoprep density gradient centrifugation and were stained directly, with no culture step. So that batch effects would be minimized, each experiment stained and sorted samples in pairs, pairing one healthy donor with one patient.

The High Capacity cDNA Reverse Transcription Kit was used to reverse transcribe all of the isolated RNA, meaning that expressed TCRB transcripts were what got sequenced. Deep immunoSEQ sequencing was performed on naive, central memory and regulatory T cell samples, with an average of roughly 3.5 million total reads per sample. After sorted cells were lysed in RLT buffer, RNA was extracted with DNase-treated RNeasy Micro or Mini kits, with the choice depending on cell number. Each cell subset was processed on its own to prevent cross-contamination, while patient and healthy donor samples were processed together. The immunoSEQ multiplex PCR was used to amplify TCRB sequences from cDNA, yielding 87-bp fragments that span the CDR3 region. Sequencing of the amplicons was performed on the Illumina HiSeq platform. In the source study's methods: Synthetic template baselines were used to correct PCR bias computationally, reads within Hamming distance 2 were collapsed, and singletons that could not be merged were discarded. Reads were aligned against IMGT so that V, D and J genes, CDR3 length and insertions or deletions at six rearrangement sites could be assigned. Within each subset, clonotype counts were normalized to sorted cell number, and only after that were true diversity and Gini coefficients computed with the tcR R package. Repertoire sharing was quantified using the overlap coefficient calculated on TCRB nucleotide sequences. This is the immuneACCESS table as TCRdb keeps it, with only in-frame sequences that have V and J called. A part of the clones is gone; compared with another copy, unresolved V genes explain less than half, and the rest is unexplained. V, J and clone size derive from that table, while D and trimming were established from the DNA sequence. This sample holds some 160,000 clones; 9% to 10% were observed only once. The top ten hold approximately 2.3% of the sample.

The receptor's source is a woman in her late teens or twenties in good health. The V gene is TRBV27 and the J gene is TRBJ1-5, with no confident D gene call. The sample was central memory CD4+ T cells from blood. The sequence in DNA is TGTGCCAGCAGTCCCTATCAATATACGAGCAATCAGCCCCAGCATTTT. Its protein product is CASSPYQYTSNQPQHF.